The entry below describes one T cell receptor beta chain. Its antigen is as yet unknown. The sample comes from a study of early T cells in non-severe SARS-CoV-2 infection. Broader study findings: Matches to VDJdb favored anti-spike CD8 responses and missed private and CD4 specificities.

From the 5' RACE reads, TCRdb called clonotypes with MiXCR, one entry per CDR3 protein. The table includes approximately 69,000 distinct CDR3 sequences, 9% to 15% detected once. The CDR3 is 14 residues long. Looked up from germline, CDR1 is SQVTM and CDR2 is ANQGSEA. With 7 bases removed from V and 4 bases from J, the gap between germline ends came to 17 bases. The receptor comes from an adult who was a healthcare worker with PCR-confirmed SARS-CoV-2 infection or an uninfected control (not recorded which). The chain uses TRBV29-1 and TRBJ2-1; D ambiguous. Sequencing was performed on whole blood. In nucleotides, the CDR3 is TGCAGCGGCCTGGACCCACCACGTTACAATGAGCAGTTCTTC. Translation: CSGLDPPRYNEQFF.